The next 18 T cell receptor beta chains were all read from a single sample in a study of blood T cell repertoires in COVID-19. The data were produced by immunoSEQ multiplex PCR, yet TCRdb's version contains in-frame clones alone and is incomplete. The data contain about 150,000 clones, under 85% of them singletons. Sequencing used peripheral blood. The receptors shown here come from a man between 60 and 75 years old with COVID-19, enrolled during active disease.

In this sample, this clone turned up a few times. The chain is built from TRBV7-9 and TRBJ2-1; possibly TRBD1 for D (5 bases). The V end was cut by 5 bases, the J end by 6 bases, with 14 bases between. The CDR3 loop spans 14 amino acids. CDR1 is SEHNR, CDR2 FQNEAQ, per germline (reference sequence). The CDR3 sequence is CASSTRELGNEQFF. The CDR3 DNA is TGTGCCAGCAGCACCAGGGAATTGGGCAATGAGCAGTTCTTC.

This clone was seen a single time. The chain joins TRBV19 to TRBJ2-7; possible D gene TRBD2, 5 bases. The CDR3 spans 14 residues. Trimming shortened V by 6 bases and J by 1 base, and 13 bases separated the two germline ends. Germline CDR1 LNHDA, CDR2 SQIVND (reference sequence). The chain's CDR3 is CASSYRGFSYEQYF. The CDR3 DNA reads TGTGCCAGTAGCTACCGGGGTTTTTCCTACGAGCAGTACTTC.

The chain employs TRBV5-4 and TRBJ2-2; 10 bases align to TRBD2. The CDR3 sequence is 16 residues long. The germline V gene has CDR1 SGHNT and CDR2 YYREEE (reference sequence). V gave up 3 bases and J gave up 6 bases; unmatched junction bases: 8. CDR3 sequence: CASSSPTSGPAGELFF. In nucleotides, the CDR3 is TGTGCCAGCAGCTCACCGACTAGCGGGCCCGCCGGGGAGCTGTTTTTT.

The chain recombines TRBV15 with TRBJ2-1, with TRBD1 as a possible D gene (6 bases). The V and J ends lost 0 bases and 2 bases respectively, with 8 bases between them. The CDR3 extends over 15 amino acids. Germline CDR1 is LNHNV and CDR2 is YYDKDF (reference sequence). The CDR3 sequence: CATSRDRTAYNEQFF. CDR3 nucleotide sequence: TGTGCCACCAGCAGAGATCGGACAGCCTACAATGAGCAGTTCTTC. Supplemented by reference TRBV15 and TRBJ2-1, the full variable domain reads DAMVIQNPRYQVTQFGKPVTLSCSQTLNHNVMYWYQQKSSQAPKLLFHYYDKDFNNEADTPDNFQSRRPNTSFCFLDIRSPGLGDTAMYLCATSRDRTAYNEQFFGPGTRLTVL.

This chain joins TRBV4-1 and TRBJ1-5, with 7 bases lining up with TRBD1. The CDR3 has 16 amino acids. The junction had 6 bases not matched to a gene; V was cut back by 4 bases and J by 0 bases. Germline V lookup: CDR1 MGHRA, CDR2 YSYEKL. The chain's CDR3 is CASSLSGTDSNQPQHF. The CDR3 DNA follows: TGCGCCAGCAGCCTTAGCGGGACAGATAGCAATCAGCCCCAGCATTTT.

This chain joins TRBV14 and TRBJ2-6; TRBD1 might be the D (5 bases). Looked up from germline, CDR1 is SGHDN and CDR2 is FVKESK. CDR3 length equals 15 residues. Trimming shortened V by 6 bases and J by 2 bases, and 11 bases separated the two germline ends. The CDR3, as DNA: TGTGCCAGCAGTCAGGGTCTGACTGGGGCCAACGTCCTGACTTTC. It codes for CASSQGLTGANVLTF.

The chain joins TRBV5-8 to TRBJ1-2; maybe TRBD1 (6 bases). Trimming removed 5 bases from V and 4 bases from J, with 15 bases in between. The CDR3 has 14 residues. The germline V gene has CDR1 SGHTS and CDR2 YDEGEE. The CDR3 DNA sequence: TGTGCCAGCAGGAAGACAGGATCCGGCTATGGCTACACCTTC. As protein: CASRKTGSGYGYTF. The full variable domain, rest sourced from reference TRBV5-8 and TRBJ1-2, is EAGVTQSPTHLIKTRGQQATLRCSPISGHTSVYWYQQALGLGLQFLLWYDEGEERNRGNFPPRFSGRQFPNYSSELNVNALELEDSALYLCASRKTGSGYGYTFGSGTRLTVV.

This CDR3 reads CASSLLGGVRENEQFF. Written as DNA, the CDR3 is TGCGCCAGCAGCTTGTTGGGGGGAGTCAGGGAAAATGAGCAGTTCTTC. This chain links TRBV5-1 with TRBJ2-1; maybe TRBD2 (6 bases). The V end was cut by 1 base, the J end by 7 bases, with 18 bases between. Germline CDR1 is SGHRS and CDR2 is YFSETQ. The CDR3 sequence is 16 residues long. The full variable domain, in which reference TRBV5-1 and TRBJ2-1 provide the parts outside the CDR3, is KAGVTQTPRYLIKTRGQQVTLSCSPISGHRSVSWYQQTPGQGLQFLFEYFSETQRNKGNFPGRFSGRQFSNSRSEMNVSTLELGDSALYLCASSLLGGVRENEQFFGPGTRLTVL.

The chain has TRBV10-3 and TRBJ1-2; TRBD1 matches 10 bases. The CDR3 totals 13 residues. CDR1 and CDR2 from the germline V gene are ENHRY and SYGVKD. V was clipped by 9 bases and J by 4 bases; unmatched bases: 5. The CDR3 nucleotides are TGTGCCATACAGGGGACAGGGGTCTATGGCTACACCTTC. It is translated as CAIQGTGVYGYTF.

The rearrangement joins TRBV7-2 to TRBJ2-1; D perhaps matches TRBD1 (6 bases). From germline, CDR1 is SGHTA and CDR2 FQGNSA. The CDR3 extends over 16 amino acids. The V end was cut by 4 bases, the J end by 3 bases, with 16 bases between. CDR3 DNA: TGTGCCAGCAGCTCCGCCCCTCGGACAGTCTACAATGAGCAGTTCTTC. Residues: CASSSAPRTVYNEQFF. The variable domain in full, with the rest retrieved from reference TRBV7-2 and TRBJ2-1, is GAGVSQSPSNKVTEKGKDVELRCDPISGHTALYWYRQSLGQGLEFLIYFQGNSAPDKSGLPSDRFSAERTGGSVSTLTIQRTQQEDSAVYLCASSSAPRTVYNEQFFGPGTRLTVL.

The chain has TRBV7-9 and TRBJ1-5; no reliable D call. The CDR3 covers 13 residues. The V gene's germline CDR1 is SEHNR and CDR2 FQNEAQ (reference sequence). Trimming took 1 base from V and 7 from J, leaving 8 bases between them. CDR3 loop: CASSLGNGQPQHF. The CDR3 DNA is TGTGCCAGCAGCTTAGGAAACGGGCAGCCCCAGCATTTT.

The rearrangement links TRBV7-3 to TRBJ2-5, with 8 nucleotides matching TRBD2. The CDR3 contains 15 residues. Germline V lookup: CDR1 SGHTA, CDR2 FQGTGA. Trimming removed 3 bases from V and 5 bases from J; junction bases left unmatched: 8. The CDR3 reads CASSFLGGALETQYF. CDR3 DNA sequence: TGTGCCAGCAGCTTCCTCGGGGGGGCTTTGGAGACCCAGTACTTC. The full variable domain, completed using reference TRBV7-3 and TRBJ2-5, is GAGVSQTPSNKVTEKGKYVELRCDPISGHTALYWYRQSLGQGPEFLIYFQGTGAADDSGLPNDRFFAVRPEGSVSTLKIQRTERGDSAVYLCASSFLGGALETQYFGPGTRLLVL.

This clone occurred a few times. The chain recombines TRBV10-3 with TRBJ1-5, with TRBD1 matching 10 bases. Trimming removed 8 bases from V and 4 bases from J; junction bases left unmatched: 29. CDR1 ENHRY and CDR2 SYGVKD come from the germline V gene. The CDR3 loop spans 22 amino acids. CDR3 amino acids: CAIFGTYDSNQRGTGENQPQHF. The CDR3 DNA reads TGTGCCATCTTCGGGACGTACGATAGCAATCAGAGGGGGACAGGGGAGAATCAGCCCCAGCATTTT.

The chain joins TRBV5-1 to TRBJ2-1, with D perhaps TRBD1 (5 bases). CDR3 length: 15 residues. V lost 0 bases and J 4 bases, leaving 11 bases between the germline ends. The germline V gene has CDR1 SGHRS and CDR2 YFSETQ. The CDR3 loop reads CASSLGWGGYNEQFF. CDR3 bases: TGCGCCAGCAGCTTGGGATGGGGCGGATACAATGAGCAGTTCTTC.

The chain has TRBV27 and TRBJ1-4; 11 bases are a match to TRBD1. This CDR3 region has 15 residues. Looked up from germline, CDR1 is MNHEY and CDR2 is SMNVEV (reference sequence). V was pared by 4 bases and J by 8 bases, with 6 bases of the junction left unmatched. The CDR3 loop reads CASSSLGTGGEKLFF. The CDR3 nucleotides read TGTGCCAGCAGTTCCCTTGGGACAGGGGGAGAAAAACTGTTTTTT.

The table lists this clone with a count of one. The V and J genes are TRBV7-9 and TRBJ1-1, with 7 bases that match TRBD1. Germline values: CDR1 SEHNR, CDR2 FQNEAQ (reference sequence). The CDR3 loop spans 14 amino acids. V shed 5 bases and J 1 base; nucleotides not matched to a gene: 4. CDR3 region: CASSRQGKNTEAFF. The CDR3 bases are TGTGCCAGCAGCCGACAGGGTAAGAACACTGAAGCTTTCTTT. The whole variable domain, filled in from reference TRBV7-9 and TRBJ1-1, reads DTGVSQNPRHKITKRGQNVTFRCDPISEHNRLYWYRQTLGQGPEFLTYFQNEAQLEKSRLLSDRFSAERPKGSFSTLEIQRTEQGDSAMYLCASSRQGKNTEAFFGQGTRLTVV.

The DNA for the CDR3 is TGTGCCAGCAGCCAAGGGACAGTGGGGTACGAGCAGTACTTC. This codes for CASSQGTVGYEQYF. The rearrangement joins TRBV3-1 (or the pseudogene TRBV3-2) to TRBJ2-7; TRBD1 is a possible D gene (6 bases). Germline V CDR1 and CDR2: LGHDT, YNNKEL (reference sequence). The CDR3 is 14 amino acids. V dropped 1 base and J dropped 4 bases, with 11 bases sitting between them.

The V and J genes are TRBV6-2 or TRBV6-3 and TRBJ1-1; 7 bases align to TRBD1. V was pared by 6 bases and J by 4 bases, with 5 bases of the junction left unmatched. This CDR3 contains 13 residues. Germline CDR1 is MNHEY and CDR2 is SVGEGT. The CDR3 sequence is CASSTGDVTEAFF. CDR3 coding DNA: TGTGCCAGCAGCACAGGGGACGTCACTGAAGCTTTCTTT.